Included here is one T cell receptor (beta chain) sequence, with context. Its antigen is not yet known. No quality values exist for individual bases; no much larger clone is one base distant. Sequenced on an Illumina NovaSeq 6000. TCRalpha and TCRbeta cDNA libraries were built by 5'RACE with constant-segment primers, adding sample barcodes and unique molecular identifiers. Trizol reagent was used to extract RNA from every sample. Amplification of the libraries took two PCR steps, and the second step added a second sample barcode plus Illumina TruSeq adapters. Sequencing of libraries was performed on an Illumina NovaSeq with 2 x 150 bp paired-end reads. As for the original processing: Reads were demultiplexed and collapsed into UMI-guided consensus sequences with migec v1.2.7. Using mixcr v2.1.11, UMI consensuses were aligned to TRA and TRB V and J templates and then assembled into clonotypes. A clonotype was counted as expanded or contracted only if both edgeR and NoisET called the change significant, with noise models trained on biological replicates. edgeR calls used a false discovery rate-adjusted p below 0.01 and a log2 fold-change threshold of 1. As an exploratory analysis of dynamics, PCA with hierarchical clustering was applied to max-normalized trajectories of the 1000 most abundant clonotypes. Separately sequenced CD4+ and CD8+ repertoires were used to assign the CD4 or CD8 phenotype of responding clones. TCRdb took the public reads, trimmed them with fastp at Q25, ran MiXCR for clone calling and kept in-frame beta chains. Every entry covers one CDR3 protein and lists the most common genes and DNA from its rows. The V and J calls, along with clone size, are taken from TCRdb and not from the paper's own processing. This sample has 110,000 or so distinct CDR3 sequences in its table, and over 15% of those were observed once. Of the sample, about 6% is held by the ten largest clones.

The sample is drawn from a study of T-cell memory formation after mild COVID-19 (TCRdb year 2021). For the study in its entirety: Most TCR sequence clusters were specific to one of the two donors. Two young, previously healthy adult volunteers, one female and one male, were included in the cohort. In two donors, T-cell clones that expanded and contracted after mild COVID-19 were followed by sequencing TCRalpha and TCRbeta repertoires longitudinally. General study outcomes and caveats: The study covered only a couple of mild cases, and larger cohorts including severe cases with pre-infection samples were considered necessary. Contracting CD4+ clones turned up mainly in the CM and EM memory subsets, whereas EMRA was where CD8+ clones were enriched. SARS-CoV-2 specificity was not confirmed for the second-wave clones peaking on day 37. Clones that contracted from day 15 to 85 showed balanced CD4/CD8 phenotypes, whereas a second wave of clones that expanded from day 15 to 37 leaned towards CD4+. Some responding clones were found in pre-infection memory, which suggests that pre-existing cross-reactive memory T cells took part in the SARS-CoV-2 response.

Ficoll-Paque density gradient centrifugation was the method used to isolate PBMCs. CDR3 length: 14 amino acids, cysteine to phenylalanine. Solely the CDR3 DNA is kept, with 42 bases framed from the first base. The junction carries 17 bases between V and J, which are trimmed by 6 bases and 5 bases respectively. Taken from the germline V gene (reference sequence), the CDR1 and CDR2 loops are DFQATT and SNEGSKA. This sequence uses TRBV20-1 and TRBJ1-5, with the identity of the D gene unclear. This TCR was sampled from a man younger than 30 who had mild COVID-19 (a few samples of this study predate the infection). The sample titles of this study are shuffled in the database, so cell type and time point are left out; the donor was told from shared clones. Sequencing used PBMCs or a T cell subset sorted from them (not recorded which). DNA sequence: TGCAGTGCATTCCCGGGGAGTGGAGATCAGCCCCAGCATTTT. Translated, this gives CSAFPGSGDQPQHF.